Listed below are T cell receptor beta chains from one sample, sequenced in a study of post-analysis software for immune sequencing data. TCRdb processed the PCR reads anew with MiXCR; each CDR3 protein has one entry. The data show 150,000 to 200,000 distinct CDR3 sequences, about 37% seen once. Sequencing used blood, obtained after autologous hematopoietic stem cell transplantation. These TCRs come from a girl aged 10 to 17 with multiple sclerosis. CDR3s include the opening cysteine and the closing phenylalanine or tryptophan. D genes are given only for firm matches. The size of a clone is reported for some rows only, either as once, few or many, or as a class for expanded clones.

V gene	CDR3 length	D gene	J gene	clone size	CDR3 protein	CDR3 DNA
TRBV12-3/TRBV12-4	13	-	TRBJ2-7	-	CASTWGGHYEQYF	TGTGCCAGCACCTGGGGGGGGCACTACGAGCAGTACTTC
TRBV12-3/TRBV12-4	16	TRBD2	TRBJ2-1	few	CASSPLAGESYNEQFF	TGTGCCAGCAGTCCACTAGCGGGAGAGTCCTACAATGAGCAGTTCTTC
TRBV6-1	18	-	TRBJ2-6	-	CASSHPPGQHSGANVLTF	TGTGCCAGCAGCCACCCACCGGGACAACACTCTGGGGCCAACGTCCTGACTTTC
TRBV11-2	12	-	TRBJ2-3	few	CASSLGANTQYF	TGTGCCAGCAGCTTAGGGGCGAATACGCAGTATTTT
TRBV5-1	16	-	TRBJ2-7	once	CASAPKFTQGTYEQYF	TGCGCCAGCGCGCCCAAATTCACCCAGGGAACCTACGAGCAGTACTTC
TRBV28	13	-	TRBJ1-1	-	CASRGTLNTEAFF	TGTGCCAGCAGGGGCACATTGAACACTGAAGCTTTCTTT
TRBV20-1	12	-	TRBJ1-5	few	CSAVGSNQPQHF	TGCAGTGCCGTCGGGTCCAATCAGCCCCAGCATTTT
TRBV28	16	-	TRBJ2-4	few	CASSGSEPLAKNIQYF	TGTGCCAGCAGTGGTAGCGAGCCCCTAGCCAAAAACATTCAGTACTTC
TRBV5-1	15	-	TRBJ2-6	few	CASSWAGDGANVLTF	TGCGCCAGCAGCTGGGCAGGGGATGGGGCCAACGTCCTGACTTTC
TRBV12-3/TRBV12-4	15	-	TRBJ2-1	-	CASSEGDLRANEQFF	TGTGCCAGCAGCGAGGGAGACCTCCGCGCCAATGAGCAGTTCTTC
TRBV7-6	14	-	TRBJ2-7	-	CASSCCVARGEQYF	TGTGCCAGCAGTTGTTGCGTGGCACGAGGCGAGCAGTACTTC
TRBV10-2	14	-	TRBJ1-5	-	CASSFSDSNQPQHF	TGCGCCAGCAGTTTTAGCGATAGCAATCAGCCCCAGCATTTT
TRBV20-1	13	TRBD1	TRBJ2-7	-	CSARVQGVYEQYF	TGCAGTGCTAGGGTCCAGGGGGTTTACGAGCAGTACTTC
TRBV24-1	13	-	TRBJ1-5	-	CATSGRSNQPQHF	TGTGCCACCAGTGGCCGCAGCAATCAGCCCCAGCATTTT
TRBV12-3/TRBV12-4	15	TRBD1	TRBJ1-2	-	CASSLRRGRPYGYTF	TGTGCCAGCAGTTTACGCAGGGGGCGGCCCTATGGCTACACCTTC
TRBV5-1	14	TRBD1	TRBJ2-7	-	CASSFGTVMYEQYF	TGCGCCAGCAGCTTTGGGACAGTCATGTACGAGCAGTACTTC
TRBV27	13	-	TRBJ1-2	few	CASSLKQNYGYTF	TGTGCCAGCAGTTTGAAACAGAACTATGGCTACACCTTC
TRBV12-3/TRBV12-4	18	TRBD1	TRBJ2-3	-	CASSPNSGGVVGADTQYF	TGTGCCAGCAGTCCCAACTCAGGGGGCGTAGTGGGGGCAGATACGCAGTATTTT
TRBV10-3	14	-	TRBJ2-5	few	CAISEGEAQETQYF	TGTGCCATCAGTGAGGGGGAGGCCCAAGAGACCCAGTACTTC
TRBV20-1	14	-	TRBJ2-3	-	CSASKSSISDTQYF	TGCAGTGCTAGCAAGTCGTCGATCTCTGATACGCAGTATTTT
TRBV6-5	14	TRBD2	TRBJ2-1	-	CASSSSGSIGEQFF	TGTGCCAGCAGTTCTAGCGGGAGTATCGGTGAGCAGTTCTTC
TRBV13	15	TRBD1	TRBJ2-7	few	CASSPRDRAFYEQYF	TGTGCCAGCAGCCCAAGGGACAGGGCCTTCTACGAGCAGTACTTC
TRBV29-1	13	-	TRBJ1-2	few	CSVLNPGNHGYTF	TGCAGCGTTCTCAATCCGGGGAATCATGGCTACACCTTC
TRBV20-1	13	-	TRBJ2-1	-	CSASPSGWDEQFF	TGCAGTGCTAGCCCCTCAGGGTGGGATGAGCAGTTCTTC
TRBV24-1	17	TRBD1	TRBJ2-3	-	CATSDLRDRGRKDTQYF	TGTGCCACCAGTGATCTCCGGGACAGGGGGCGGAAGGATACGCAGTATTTT
TRBV6-5	15	TRBD1	TRBJ1-6	few	CASSPSWTGGSPLHF	TGTGCCAGCAGCCCGTCGTGGACAGGGGGATCACCCCTCCACTTT
TRBV20-1	12	TRBD2	TRBJ2-3	-	CSARTSGHTQYF	TGCAGTGCCAGGACTAGCGGGCATACGCAGTATTTT
TRBV7-3	14	TRBD1	TRBJ1-2	few	CASSSEGAVYGYTF	TGTGCCAGCAGCTCGGAGGGGGCGGTCTATGGCTACACCTTC
TRBV3-1	14	-	TRBJ1-1	-	CASSLIDANTEAFF	TGTGCCAGCAGCCTCATCGACGCCAACACTGAAGCTTTCTTT
TRBV18	13	-	TRBJ1-1	-	CASSPLGQGEAFF	TGTGCCAGCTCACCACTAGGGCAGGGCGAAGCTTTCTTT
TRBV9	12	-	TRBJ1-2	few	CASVNRVGGYTF	TGTGCCAGCGTAAACAGAGTGGGTGGCTACACCTTC
TRBV9	15	-	TRBJ2-7	few	CASSVGPGEDYEQYF	TGTGCCAGCAGCGTAGGTCCAGGGGAAGACTACGAGCAGTACTTC
TRBV6-6	14	-	TRBJ1-1	-	CASGRISKGTEAFF	TGTGCCAGCGGTAGAATCTCAAAGGGCACTGAAGCTTTCTTT
TRBV3-1	13	TRBD2	TRBJ2-1	-	CASSRLGGGEQFF	TGTGCCAGCAGCCGCCTCGGCGGGGGTGAGCAGTTCTTC
TRBV7-2	14	-	TRBJ1-1	-	CASYRDPANTEAFF	TGTGCCAGTTATCGGGACCCTGCGAACACTGAAGCTTTCTTT
TRBV9	13	-	TRBJ2-2	-	CASSGSRGGELFF	TGTGCCAGCAGCGGAAGCAGGGGCGGGGAGCTGTTTTTT
TRBV20-1	16	TRBD1	TRBJ2-5	-	CSAPDLFGQGIETQYF	TGCAGTGCTCCCGACTTATTCGGACAGGGGATTGAGACCCAGTACTTC
TRBV12-3/TRBV12-4	18	-	TRBJ2-1	-	CASSLGALAGADYNEQFF	TGTGCCAGCAGTTTGGGGGCCTTGGCGGGAGCTGACTACAATGAGCAGTTCTTC
TRBV3-1	15	-	TRBJ1-4	-	CASSPGLGEGEKLFF	TGTGCCAGCAGCCCAGGCTTGGGGGAGGGTGAAAAACTGTTTTTT
TRBV28	16	TRBD1	TRBJ2-6	few	CASADRGLTGANVLTF	TGTGCCAGCGCCGACAGGGGGCTGACTGGGGCCAACGTCCTGACTTTC
TRBV3-1	13	-	TRBJ1-1	-	CASSPRQVTEAFF	TGTGCCAGCAGCCCCCGACAGGTTACCGAAGCTTTCTTT
TRBV20-1	12	-	TRBJ2-7	few	CSGQGGSYEQYF	TGCAGTGGCCAAGGAGGGTCCTACGAGCAGTACTTC
TRBV20-1	15	TRBD2	TRBJ2-1	-	CSARPLAGAYNEQFF	TGCAGTGCTAGACCCCTAGCGGGGGCCTACAATGAGCAGTTCTTC
TRBV20-1	15	-	TRBJ2-3	-	CSARLPGASTDTQYF	TGCAGTGCTAGGCTTCCTGGAGCTAGCACAGATACGCAGTATTTT